One TCR beta chain is described in this entry. The target of this receptor is not known. No qualities accompany the bases; no much larger clone lies one base away. The data belong to a study of TIL therapy for anti-PD-1-resistant metastatic lung cancer (dated by TCRdb to the early 2020s). Describing the broader study: Tumors were harvested before any PD-1/PD-L1 blockade; patients then received nivolumab, and those progressing received lymphodepletion, expanded TIL infusion and IL-2. Tumor and peripheral blood T cell receptor beta sequencing was used to track clonotypes across tumor, expanded TIL product and serial blood samples. Enrolled patients had a median age of almost 55 years (range about 38-85) and a median tumor PD-L1 proportion score of 6% to 6.5%. The cohort was predominantly lung adenocarcinoma, with a few EGFR-mutant and two ALK-rearranged tumors, and half of patients were current or former smokers. Across the cohort, whole-exome sequencing showed a median non-synonymous tumor mutation burden of roughly 1.5 mutations per megabase. Here is what the overall study found, with its caveats: Clonotypes from the infused TIL partially replaced the baseline peripheral repertoire and then declined over months, and persistence showed no apparent association with response. The study protocol defined all tumor marker inferences as exploratory. Generalizability was limited because the cohort was highly selected, with more treatment-naive, never-smoker and oncogene-addicted patients included than is typical.

The immunoSEQ v3 hsTCRB kit was used to amplify TCR beta CDR3 regions from genomic DNA through bias-controlled multiplex PCR. TCR libraries were sequenced on an Illumina NextSeq 500 to about 2 million read pairs for survey level or about 5-6.5 million for deep level. Per the authors' processing: The immunoSEQ Analyzer software assigned V, D and J genes, filtered out non-productive sequences, and reported clonality. Repertoires were compared by productive Simpson clonality and by the Morisita overlap index of productive TRB rearrangements between infused TIL and blood. Absolute clonotype counts in blood were estimated as lymphocyte count times CD3+ fraction times the clone's productive frequency. The immuneACCESS repertoire file appears here via TCRdb, limited to in-frame rearrangements. These files lack a portion of the clones; in checked studies, under half of the deficit traces to unresolved V genes, and the cause of the others is not known. That table is the source of V, J and clone size, and D and trimming were worked out from the DNA. A total of under 60,000 clones appear in this sample, approximately 83% of them only once. The biggest ten clones account for approximately 5.1% of the sample.

The time point label for this specimen denotes: pre-treatment sample, taken before nivolumab and TIL therapy. Between October 2017 and 2020, a dual-center phase I trial enrolled adults who had stage 4 NSCLC. Samples were obtained from a single-arm, open-label phase I trial in which tumor-infiltrating lymphocyte therapy with nivolumab was evaluated in advanced non-small cell lung cancer. Blood mononuclear cells were isolated from EDTA tubes by Ficoll gradient and were snap-frozen as pellets, and DNA was extracted with a Qiagen mini-prep kit. Looking up the germline V gene yields CDR1 SGHAT and CDR2 FQNNGV. The CDR3 numbers 13 residues from cysteine through phenylalanine. Only the CDR3 DNA is retained, 39 bases long and in frame from the first base. Relative to germline, V is 1 base shorter and J is 5 bases shorter, with 7 bases between their ends.

The chain joins TRBV11-2 to TRBJ2-3; the D gene is unclear. The material was blood, obtained at baseline. This receptor was identified in a person aged 30 to 80 with non-small cell lung cancer. The nucleotide sequence is given as TGTGCCAGCAGCTTAGGGCAAGGAGATACGCAGTATTTT. Translated, it reads CASSLGQGDTQYF.